The clone carrying this T cell receptor beta chain was seen once. The data belong to a study of blood T cell repertoires in COVID-19. At the level of the study: Sites in the United States, Italy and Spain provided acute and convalescent COVID-19 samples. From T cells, B-cell-depleted T cells, or PBMCs came the material, which was cDNA or gDNA.

In the original processing: Estimation of nucleated cell counts was performed using reference gene primer amplification. TCRdb's copy holds only in-frame clones and misses some; the assay was immunoSEQ multiplex PCR. V, J and clone size were drawn from that table, and D and trimming were deduced from the DNA. The repertoire has tens of thousands of clones, roughly 89% of them found once; the top ten carry less than 2.5%. The CDR3 has 15 residues. Germline V gene data show CDR1 as LNHDA and CDR2 as SQIVND (reference sequence). After removal of 7 bases from V and 2 bases from J, the junction contained 8 bases not matched to a gene.

The TCR was taken from a man aged 45-60 years with acute or convalescent COVID-19. The sequenced sample was peripheral blood. This chain connects TRBV19 to TRBJ1-5; 7 bases align to TRBD1. The CDR3 bases are TGTGCCAGTAACTACAGGGGAAGTGGCAATCAGCCCCAGCATTTT. Protein: CASNYRGSGNQPQHF.